Reported below is one T cell receptor beta chain. Its antigen remains unidentified. Per the germline V gene, CDR1 is MNHEY and CDR2 is SVGAGI. CDR3 length: 14 amino acids. V dropped 10 bases and J dropped 5; count of bases not matched to a gene: 9. This record comes from a study of a mutant IDH1 vaccine in newly diagnosed glioma. Regarding time point: week 23, last vaccination. With topical imiquimod, each dose of the vaccine consisted of 300 ug of mutant IDH1 20-mer peptide. The protocol was immunoSEQ multiplex PCR, while the TCRdb copy is restricted to in-frame clones and leaves out a portion. This table holds 75,000 to 80,000 clones, 85% found once.

The specimen was PBMCs, collected from a glioma patient whose treatment included an IDH1 peptide vaccine. This TCR came from a woman in her forties or fifties with glioma. The chain joins TRBV6-5 to TRBJ2-1, with 9 bases matching TRBD2. This chain's CDR3 is CATGLAGTNNEQFF. The CDR3 DNA reads as TGTGCCACGGGGCTAGCGGGAACTAACAATGAGCAGTTCTTC.